The 8 T cell receptor beta chains reported below all come from one sample, sequenced in a study of glioma-infiltrating T cells. Amplification of TCR alpha and beta CDR3 regions from RNA used iRepertoire nested multiplex PCR. TCRdb reprocessed the multiplex PCR reads with MiXCR, giving one entry per CDR3 protein. The table records about 140,000 distinct CDR3 sequences, roughly two fifths of them present only once. Sample: glioma tissue, nonneoplastic brain tissue, or PBMCs (not recorded which). These receptors all come from a human donor with low-grade glioma or glioblastoma, undergoing nonglioma brain surgery, or in good health (not recorded which).

This chain joins TRBV9 and TRBJ1-1; no clear D gene. Germline loops: CDR1 SGDLS, CDR2 YYNGEE. Trimming removed 0 bases at V and 3 bases at J, with 6 bases between. The CDR3 runs 13 residues. CDR3 bases: TGTGCCAGCAGCGTAGGGCAGCACACTGAAGCTTTCTTT. Translation: CASSVGQHTEAFF.

In its sample, this clonotype was seen a few times. The rearrangement joins TRBV6-1 to TRBJ2-1; perhaps TRBD2 as D (5 bases). The CDR3 runs to 13 residues. The germline gives CDR1 MNHNS, CDR2 SASEGT. V was cut by 6 bases and J by 10 bases, with 16 bases left in between. CDR3 sequence reads: CASRGRTLMEQFF. CDR3 nucleotides: TGTGCCAGCAGAGGACGGACTTTGATGGAGCAGTTCTTC.

In nucleotides, the CDR3 is TGCAGTGCTAGAGATATATCGAATCAGCCCCAGCATTTT. The encoded protein is CSARDISNQPQHF. The chain links TRBV20-1 to TRBJ1-5; no clear D. CDR1 and CDR2 (germline): DFQATT, SNEGSKA (reference sequence). V was cut by 0 bases and J by 4 bases, with 7 bases left in between. The CDR3 loop spans 13 amino acids.

CDR3 region: CAIGELTGELFF. CDR3 in DNA: TGTGCCATCGGAGAACTCACCGGGGAGCTGTTTTTT. The chain links TRBV10-3 to TRBJ2-2, with D hard to call. Between the trimmed V and J ends, which lost 8 bases and 4 bases, there was a span of 8 bases. The germline CDR1 and CDR2 sequences are ENHRY and SYGVKD. CDR3 length: 12 residues.

This clonotype has just one count. A much larger clone lies a single base off, so this may be a read error. This chain links TRBV20-1 with TRBJ1-6; D call uncertain. V dropped 3 bases and J dropped 17 bases, with 8 bases sitting between them. The CDR3 contains 9 residues. Germline lookup yields CDR1 DFQATT and CDR2 SNEGSKA (reference sequence). This CDR3 reads CSASPPVHF. DNA of the CDR3: TGCAGTGCTAGTCCCCCCGTCCACTTT.

CDR3 in DNA: TGTGCCAGCAGAGAAACAGCGAACACTGAAGCTTTCTTT. This sequence encodes CASRETANTEAFF. The rearrangement links TRBV27 to TRBJ1-1; D remains ambiguous. CDR3 length equals 13 residues. Trimming removed 6 bases at V and 1 base at J, with 9 bases between. Germline CDR1 is MNHEY and CDR2 is SMNVEV (reference sequence).

The gene calls are TRBV20-1 and TRBJ1-1; possible D gene TRBD1, 6 bases. CDR1 and CDR2 from the germline V gene are DFQATT and SNEGSKA (reference sequence). V lost 4 bases and J 8 bases, leaving 20 bases between the germline ends. The CDR3 runs 14 residues. The CDR3 coding sequence is TGCAGTGCTAAAATGCCACAACGGGACAACGAAGCTTTCTTT. This encodes CSAKMPQRDNEAFF.

The chain is built from TRBV6-1 and TRBJ1-2; D possibly corresponds to TRBD1 (6 bases). Trimming removed 6 bases from V and 2 bases from J, with 13 bases in between. Germline V lookup: CDR1 MNHNS, CDR2 SASEGT. CDR3 length: 14 residues. The chain's CDR3 is CASSRGQQNYGYTF. The CDR3 DNA follows: TGTGCCAGCAGCCGCGGACAGCAGAACTATGGCTACACCTTC.